The 27 T cell receptor beta chains below all came from one sample that was sequenced in a study of T cell responses to AZD1222 COVID-19 vaccine. Method: immunoSEQ multiplex PCR; TCRdb's copy keeps in-frame clones and lacks some. The sample lists about 180,000 clones, 92% seen once, with around 1.9% in the top ten. The specimen was peripheral blood, collected 28 days after the second AZD1222 dose. Receptors were obtained from an adult who received the AZD1222 COVID-19 vaccine.

This chain joins TRBV6-2 or TRBV6-3 and TRBJ2-5, with D tentatively TRBD2 (7 bases). Trimming shortened V by 5 bases and J by 0 bases, and 16 bases separated the two germline ends. The CDR3 has 16 amino acids. Looked up from germline, CDR1 is MNHEY and CDR2 is SVGEGT. The CDR3 here is CASSRGRGPYQETQYF. The CDR3 region has the DNA TGTGCCAGCAGTCGCGGGCGGGGGCCCTACCAAGAGACCCAGTACTTC.

This chain links TRBV10-3 with TRBJ2-7; 7 bases are shared with TRBD1. This CDR3 contains 12 residues. Trimming took 8 bases from V and 6 from J; bases not matched to a gene: 7. Germline-derived CDR1 and CDR2 are ENHRY and SYGVKD. Here the CDR3 DNA reads TGTGCCATCCAACAGGGGTTAGGCGAGCAGTACTTC. Residues: CAIQQGLGEQYF.

The rearrangement links TRBV6-5 to TRBJ1-2; TRBD1 matches 8 bases. CDR3 length: 15 amino acids. In germline, CDR1 is MNHEY, CDR2 SVGAGI. Trimming at V came to 2 bases and at J to 3 bases, leaving 5 bases not matched to a gene. This CDR3 is CASSYQTGVDYGYTF. The DNA of the CDR3 is TGTGCCAGCAGTTACCAGACAGGGGTGGACTATGGCTACACCTTC.

The J gene is TRBJ1-1, the V gene TRBV4-1; D is possibly TRBD1 (5 bases). This CDR3 comprises 14 residues. Germline CDR1 reads MGHRA; CDR2 reads YSYEKL. The ends were cut back, 0 bases at V and 4 bases at J, with 9 bases in the middle. CDR3 in DNA: TGCGCCAGCAGCCAAGAACACGACAGCACTGAAGCTTTCTTT. Amino acid sequence: CASSQEHDSTEAFF.

The CDR3 spells CASSSGLAGYQETQYF. DNA of the CDR3: TGTGCCAGCAGCTCCGGACTAGCGGGATACCAAGAGACCCAGTACTTC. The genes are TRBV3-1 (or the pseudogene TRBV3-2) and TRBJ2-5, with 12 bases aligning to TRBD2. CDR3 length: 16 residues. J lost 0 bases, V lost 5 bases, and 4 bases had no gene match. Germline V CDR1 and CDR2: LGHDT, YNNKEL (reference sequence).

The chain has TRBV3-1 (or the pseudogene TRBV3-2) and TRBJ2-7; D may be TRBD1 (5 bases). V lost 1 base to trimming and J lost 3 bases, with 16 bases between them. The CDR3 has 16 amino acids. Germline V gene sequence: CDR1 LGHDT, CDR2 YNNKEL (reference sequence). This CDR3 is CASSQGPQGKGYEQYF. CDR3 DNA: TGTGCCAGCAGCCAAGGGCCCCAGGGTAAGGGCTACGAGCAGTACTTC.

The V gene is TRBV30, the J gene TRBJ1-5, with a tentative D call TRBD1 (5 bases). Germline assignment: CDR1 GTSNPN and CDR2 SVGIG (reference sequence). The CDR3 is 12 residues long. Trimming took 2 bases from V and 7 from J, leaving 9 bases between them. The CDR3 protein is CAWSTGEQPQHF. The CDR3 DNA sequence: TGTGCCTGGAGTACGGGGGAACAGCCCCAGCATTTT.

The chain has TRBV5-1 and TRBJ2-7; D gene ambiguous. The CDR3 runs to 15 residues. Germline assignment: CDR1 SGHRS and CDR2 YFSETQ. The V gene lost 0 bases and the J gene lost 5 bases, with 15 bases spanning the gap. CDR3 loop: CASSLEGSSYHEQYF. DNA for the CDR3: TGCGCCAGCAGCTTGGAAGGTAGTAGCTACCACGAGCAGTACTTC.

The J gene is TRBJ2-5, the V gene TRBV3-1 (or the pseudogene TRBV3-2), with TRBD1 matching over 8 bases. V lost 1 base to trimming and J lost 5 bases; unmatched junction nucleotides: 9. Germline-derived CDR1 and CDR2 are LGHDT and YNNKEL (reference sequence). The CDR3 length is 16 residues. The CDR3: CASSQGRSGGRETQYF. CDR3 sequence (DNA): TGTGCCAGCAGCCAAGGGCGGTCAGGGGGCCGCGAGACCCAGTACTTC.

The chain employs TRBV29-1 and TRBJ1-1; TRBD1 aligns across 7 bases. From germline, CDR1 is SQVTM and CDR2 ANQGSEA. The CDR3 consists of 14 residues. J was trimmed by 0 bases and V by 8 bases; bases with no gene match: 9. CDR3 sequence (DNA): TGCAGCATTTCACCCGGGACAGTGAACACTGAAGCTTTCTTT. This sequence encodes CSISPGTVNTEAFF.

The V call is TRBV11-2, the J call TRBJ2-2, with D tentatively TRBD2 (5 bases). This CDR3 is built from 14 residues. Trimming cost V 4 bases and J 4 bases, with 10 bases left between them. From germline, CDR1 is SGHAT and CDR2 FQNNGV. CDR3 coding DNA: TGTGCCAGCAGCTCAGTGACTATCACCGGGGAGCTGTTTTTT. It translates to CASSSVTITGELFF.

The V call is TRBV19, the J call TRBJ1-4; perhaps TRBD1 as D (6 bases). Germline V CDR1 and CDR2: LNHDA, SQIVND (reference sequence). The CDR3 spans 15 residues. Trimming cost V 6 bases and J 5 bases, with 16 bases left between them. CDR3 sequence reads: CASRREQGPNEKLFF. CDR3 DNA sequence: TGTGCCAGTAGGAGGGAACAGGGACCCAATGAAAAACTGTTTTTT.

The chain joins TRBV7-9 to TRBJ2-5; TRBD2 agrees at 7 bases. The CDR3 loop spans 17 amino acids. From germline, CDR1 is SEHNR and CDR2 FQNEAQ (reference sequence). Unmatched junction bases numbered 14, after V lost 5 bases and J lost 2 bases. The CDR3 reads CASSPQGGGRGQETQYF. Written as DNA, the CDR3 is TGTGCCAGCAGCCCCCAGGGCGGGGGTCGGGGGCAAGAGACCCAGTACTTC.

The rearrangement uses TRBV12-5 and TRBJ2-2; TRBD2 aligns across 14 bases. Trimming at V came to 3 bases and at J to 1 base, leaving 16 bases not matched to a gene. In germline, CDR1 is LGHNT, CDR2 FRNRAP. The CDR3 is made up of 22 amino acids. The CDR3 sequence is CASGLRLSGLAGGRGNTGELFF. The CDR3 nucleotides are TGTGCTAGTGGTTTACGGCTTTCCGGACTAGCGGGAGGAAGGGGGAACACCGGGGAGCTGTTTTTT.

The rearrangement joins TRBV7-9 to TRBJ2-7, with 9 nucleotides matching TRBD1. CDR1 and CDR2 (germline): SEHNR, FQNEAQ (reference sequence). Germline trimming cut 3 bases from V and 7 bases from J; bases unmatched to any gene: 7. The length of the CDR3 is 14 residues. The chain's CDR3 is CASSFRQGGKEQYF. The CDR3 DNA reads TGTGCCAGCAGCTTCAGACAGGGGGGAAAAGAGCAGTACTTC.

This clone has a single count. DNA of the CDR3: TGTGCCAGCAGCCAGGGGGATCCAGAGACCCAGTACTTC. Amino acid sequence: CASSQGDPETQYF. V is TRBV9 and J is TRBJ2-5; 7 bases agree with TRBD1. V dropped 4 bases and J dropped 4; count of bases not matched to a gene: 4. CDR3 size: 13 residues. Germline CDR1 and CDR2: SGDLS and YYNGEE.

The chain has TRBV7-2 and TRBJ2-2, with no clear D. Per germline, CDR1 SGHTA and CDR2 FQGNSA. This CDR3 comprises 16 residues. The germline V and J ends were trimmed by 2 bases and 4 bases, with 14 bases remaining between them. The DNA of the CDR3 is TGTGCCAGCAGCTTATTGGTCCCCCCAGGCACCGGGGAGCTGTTTTTT. Protein sequence: CASSLLVPPGTGELFF.

The chain is built from TRBV6-1 and TRBJ2-7, with 8 bases lining up with TRBD1. Losses at the gene ends were 2 bases for V and 4 bases for J; bases not matched to a gene: 4. The CDR3 consists of 14 residues. Germline CDR1 is MNHNS and CDR2 is SASEGT. The chain's CDR3 is CASSEWGTGYEQYF. DNA for the CDR3: TGTGCCAGCAGTGAATGGGGGACAGGATACGAGCAGTACTTC.

The chain joins TRBV4-1 to TRBJ2-7, with 9 bases that match TRBD1. Germline V gene sequence: CDR1 MGHRA, CDR2 YSYEKL. The V gene end was trimmed by 1 base and the J gene end by 5 bases; junction bases not matched to a gene: 6. The CDR3 has 15 amino acids. The CDR3 loop is CASSQARDRDHEQYF. The DNA of the CDR3 is TGCGCCAGCAGCCAAGCCCGGGACAGGGACCACGAGCAGTACTTC.

The chain is built from TRBV5-1 and TRBJ2-5; tentatively, D is TRBD1 (6 bases). The V and J ends lost 0 bases and 0 bases respectively, with 12 bases between them. The germline V gene encodes CDR1 SGHRS and CDR2 YFSETQ. The CDR3 sequence is 16 residues long. The CDR3 region has the DNA TGCGCCAGCAGCTTGGTTGGCAGGGGCAACCAAGAGACCCAGTACTTC. Translating it yields CASSLVGRGNQETQYF.

The chain uses TRBV3-1 (or the pseudogene TRBV3-2) and TRBJ1-6; D is unresolved. Germline CDR1 reads LGHDT; CDR2 reads YNNKEL (reference sequence). The CDR3 is 14 residues long. Trimming shortened V by 3 bases and J by 8 bases, and 11 bases separated the two germline ends. Here the CDR3 reads CASSQPGLDSPLHF. The CDR3 DNA is TGTGCCAGCAGCCAGCCAGGTCTTGATTCACCCCTCCACTTT.

This chain links TRBV7-9 with TRBJ2-7; 9 positions match TRBD1. Germline CDR1 and CDR2: SEHNR and FQNEAQ (reference sequence). V trimming: 4 bases; J trimming: 3 bases; junction bases outside the gene matches: 10. The CDR3 has 16 residues. Here the CDR3 reads CASSSLTGQGLYEQYF. The CDR3 region has the DNA TGTGCCAGCAGCTCACTCACGGGACAGGGTCTCTACGAGCAGTACTTC.

The CDR3 DNA sequence: TGTGCCAGCAGGTCGAGCTCTGGAAACACCATATATTTT. Protein product: CASRSSSGNTIYF. The rearrangement uses TRBV12-3 or TRBV12-4 and TRBJ1-3; D unclear. Trimming stripped 6 bases from V and 0 bases from J, with 6 bases between. The CDR3 contains 13 residues.

The chain employs TRBV7-2 and TRBJ1-5; maybe TRBD1 (5 bases). CDR1 is SGHTA, CDR2 FQGNSA, per germline. This CDR3 region has 16 residues. V dropped 5 bases and J dropped 7 bases, with 21 bases sitting between them. CDR3 in amino acids: CASSPNGADRRQPQHF. CDR3 nucleotide sequence: TGTGCCAGCAGCCCAAATGGGGCAGATAGGCGGCAGCCCCAGCATTTT. Full variable domain (rest looked up from reference TRBV7-2 and TRBJ1-5): GAGVSQSPSNKVTEKGKDVELRCDPISGHTALYWYRQSLGQGLEFLIYFQGNSAPDKSGLPSDRFSAERTGGSVSTLTIQRTQQEDSAVYLCASSPNGADRRQPQHFGDGTRLSIL.

The chain uses TRBV7-2 and TRBJ2-5, with 8 nucleotides matching TRBD2. Trimming removed 4 bases from V and 1 base from J; junction bases left unmatched: 14. The germline CDR1 and CDR2 sequences are SGHTA and FQGNSA. This CDR3 contains 18 residues. CDR3 in DNA: TGTGCCAGCAGCTCGAATCCACCGGGGGGGACCTTCCAAGAGACCCAGTACTTC. Translating it yields CASSSNPPGGTFQETQYF.

The V call is TRBV21-1, the J call TRBJ2-3; the table calls TRBD1, which could not be checked here. TRBV21-1 is designated a pseudogene. This CDR3 contains 16 residues. The CDR3 here is CASSAPFGPSTDTQYF. In DNA form, the CDR3 reads TGTGCCAGCAGCGCCCCCTTTGGGCCTAGCACAGATACGCAGTATTTT.

The CDR3 nucleotides read TGTGCCAGTAGTCTTGGACATTTTTCGGGTACTGAAGCTTTCTTT. It encodes CASSLGHFSGTEAFF. This rearrangement joins TRBV19 to TRBJ1-1; a possible D gene is TRBD1 (5 bases). Germline CDR1 and CDR2: LNHDA and SQIVND (reference sequence). The CDR3 spans 15 residues. V was clipped by 5 bases and J by 5 bases, with 18 bases between them.